The 4 T cell receptor beta chains listed next were all sequenced from one sample in a study of T cell responses to AZD1222 COVID-19 vaccine. Repertoires were generated with immunoSEQ multiplex PCR, while TCRdb's copy carries only in-frame clones and drops some. The table has approximately 190,000 clones, about 89% seen once. The input for sequencing was peripheral blood, taken on day 0 of MenACWY control vaccination. The receptors were gathered from an adult in good health.

The chain carries TRBV3-1 (or the pseudogene TRBV3-2) and TRBJ2-2; no clear D gene. V gave up 0 bases and J gave up 4 bases, with 6 bases separating them. Per the germline V gene, CDR1 is LGHDT and CDR2 is YNNKEL (reference sequence). The CDR3 consists of 14 residues. Here the CDR3 DNA reads TGTGCCAGCAGCCAAGACCCCACCACCGGGGAGCTGTTTTTT. It encodes CASSQDPTTGELFF.

The J gene is TRBJ2-3, the V gene TRBV28, with TRBD1 as a possible D gene (6 bases). From germline, CDR1 is MDHEN and CDR2 SYDVKM. V lost 3 bases to trimming and J lost 3 bases, with 22 bases between them. CDR3 size: 18 residues. The CDR3 spells CASSFPVQGSHRTDTQYF. The CDR3 DNA reads TGTGCCAGCAGTTTCCCGGTACAGGGATCCCACCGTACAGATACGCAGTATTTT.

The chain joins TRBV4-3 to TRBJ2-7; a weak D match, TRBD1 (5 bases). The CDR3 runs to 15 residues. V shed 1 base and J shed 2 bases, with 12 bases lying between them. The germline gives CDR1 LGHNA, CDR2 YSLEER. Here the CDR3 DNA reads TGCGCCAGCAGCCAAGGCTTAGCAGGGACCTACGAGCAGTACTTC. Amino acids: CASSQGLAGTYEQYF.

This clone was detected only once. The rearrangement uses TRBV9 and TRBJ2-3; TRBD1 is a possible D gene (8 bases). In germline, CDR1 is SGDLS, CDR2 YYNGEE. The CDR3 contains 16 residues. The V and J ends lost 0 bases and 3 bases respectively, with 14 bases between them. CDR3: CASSVVDRGGTDTQYF. The DNA for the CDR3 is TGTGCCAGCAGCGTAGTAGACAGGGGAGGGACAGATACGCAGTATTTT.